This TCR beta chain was recorded in a study of shared clonotypes between healthy human individuals. Recent vaccinations or acute infections were absent in the healthy HIV-negative adult donors. The CDR3 is 16 residues long. Germline trimming cut 2 bases from V and 4 bases from J; bases unmatched to any gene: 7. In germline, CDR1 is MNHNS, CDR2 SASEGT. Here immunoSEQ multiplex PCR was the method, and the copy in TCRdb shows in-frame clones only, minus some. Of millions of clones in the sample, 90% to 95% were seen once. The TCR was taken from a man between 18 and 35 years old in good health. Some clones in this sample may be carry-over from other donors' samples. The chain employs TRBV6-1 and TRBJ1-2; 10 nucleotides line up with TRBD1. Sequencing input: naive CD4+ T cells from PBMCs. Stated subset: CD45RA+ positively selected. CDR3 nucleotide sequence: TGTGCCAGCAGTGAATACCGGGACAGGGGAACCTATGGCTACACCTTC. Amino acids: CASSEYRDRGTYGYTF.